This T cell receptor beta chain stems from a study of read filtering for tumor transcriptome and immune sequencing. The CDR3 runs to 17 residues. The germline gives CDR1 MGHRA, CDR2 YSYEKL. Trimming shortened V by 0 bases and J by 11 bases, and 23 bases separated the two germline ends. Molecular barcoded adaptors covering alpha/delta and beta/gamma chains were used on approximately 400 ng RNA. TCRdb redid the calling of the reads with MiXCR, one entry per CDR3 protein. The table includes about 130,000 distinct CDR3 sequences, around 13% detected once. The material sequenced was a population of CD138-negative cells sorted from bone marrow. V and J are TRBV4-1 and TRBJ2-1, with D possibly being TRBD1 or TRBD2 (6 bases each). The TCR originated in a donor at least 40 years old with multiple myeloma. The CDR3 coding sequence is TGCGCCAGCAGCCAAGAAGCGGGCGGGACACCCTACAGTAAGCAGTTCTTC. Amino acid sequence: CASSQEAGGTPYSKQFF.